Sequencing of this T cell receptor (beta chain) was carried out in a study of tumor and adjacent non-tumor tissue in lung cancer. Across the study: Aged roughly 30 to 85 years, patients included more than nine men and about five women with stage I to III disease.

The CDR3 consists of 14 residues. Looked up from germline, CDR1 is SQVTM and CDR2 is ANQGSEA. The library came from three nested PCR rounds adapted from ARM-PCR protocols. TCRdb reprocessed the multiplex PCR reads via MiXCR and lists one record per CDR3 protein. The profile shows roughly 150,000 distinct CDR3 sequences, around two thirds of them singletons. No cell sorting was done before RNA was extracted from the tissue. Specimen: lung tumor tissue. The TCR originated in a man aged 60-69 years with small cell lung cancer. The chain joins TRBV29-1 to TRBJ2-3; maybe TRBD2 (7 bases). CDR3 loop: CNVIGGGSTDTQYF. The DNA of the CDR3 is TGCAACGTGATAGGGGGAGGGAGCACAGATACGCAGTATTTT.